This T cell receptor beta chain was documented in a study of blood T cells in healthy people across ages. Alongside a J-beta primer mix, a sample-barcoded 5' primer served in a second PCR lasting 7 to 11 cycles. A single record per CDR3 protein comes from TCRdb applying MiXCR to the 5' RACE reads. The data show about 800,000 distinct CDR3 sequences, around 25% seen once. After removal of 1 base from V and 4 bases from J, the junction contained 8 bases not matched to a gene. Looked up from germline, CDR1 is SGHAT and CDR2 is FQNNGV. The CDR3 contains 16 residues. These same data were also listed under a study on T cells of mothers and their children.

Sample: blood. The chain combines TRBV11-2 with TRBJ2-5, with TRBD2 matching over 8 bases. The receptor was isolated from a boy younger than 18 in good health. CDR3 loop: CASSLGLAGFLETQYF. CDR3 bases: TGTGCCAGCAGCTTAGGATTAGCGGGATTTTTAGAGACCCAGTACTTC.